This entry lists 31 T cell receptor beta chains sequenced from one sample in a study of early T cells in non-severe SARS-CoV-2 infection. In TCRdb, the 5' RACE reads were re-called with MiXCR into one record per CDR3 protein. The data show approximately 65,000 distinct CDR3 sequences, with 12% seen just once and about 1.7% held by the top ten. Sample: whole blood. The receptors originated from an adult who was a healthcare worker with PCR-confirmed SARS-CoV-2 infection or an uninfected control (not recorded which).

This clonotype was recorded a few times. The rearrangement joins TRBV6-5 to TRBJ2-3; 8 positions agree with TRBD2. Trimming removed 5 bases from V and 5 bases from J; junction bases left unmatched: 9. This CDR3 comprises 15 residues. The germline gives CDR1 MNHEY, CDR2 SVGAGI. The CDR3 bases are TGTGCCAGCAGTAACAAGCGGGGGAGGGGAGATACGCAGTATTTT. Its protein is CASSNKRGRGDTQYF.

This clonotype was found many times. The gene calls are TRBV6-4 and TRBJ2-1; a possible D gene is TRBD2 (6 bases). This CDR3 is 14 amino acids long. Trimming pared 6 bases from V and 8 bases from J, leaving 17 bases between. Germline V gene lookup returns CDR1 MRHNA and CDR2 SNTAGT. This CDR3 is CASSPQPAGYEQFF. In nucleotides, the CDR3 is TGTGCCAGCAGCCCACAGCCAGCGGGCTATGAGCAGTTCTTC.

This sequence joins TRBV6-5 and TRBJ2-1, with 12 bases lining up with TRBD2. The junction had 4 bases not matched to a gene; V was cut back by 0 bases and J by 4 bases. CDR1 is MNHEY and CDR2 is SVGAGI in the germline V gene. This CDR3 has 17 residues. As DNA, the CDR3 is TGTGCCAGCAGTTACTCGCCTAGCGGGGGGGGTTACAATGAGCAGTTCTTC. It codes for CASSYSPSGGGYNEQFF.

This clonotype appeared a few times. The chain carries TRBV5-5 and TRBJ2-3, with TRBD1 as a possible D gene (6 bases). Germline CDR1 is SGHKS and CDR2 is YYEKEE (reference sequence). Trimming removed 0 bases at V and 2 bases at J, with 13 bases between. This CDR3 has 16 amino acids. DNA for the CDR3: TGTGCCAGCAGCTTGGCCATGGACAGACACACAGATACGCAGTATTTT. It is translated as CASSLAMDRHTDTQYF.

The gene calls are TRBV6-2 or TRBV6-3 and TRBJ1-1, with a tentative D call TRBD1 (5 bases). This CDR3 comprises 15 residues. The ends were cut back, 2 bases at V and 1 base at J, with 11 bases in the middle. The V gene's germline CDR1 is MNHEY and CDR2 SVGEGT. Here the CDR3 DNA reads TGTGCCAGCAGTTACGCCCGACAGCAGAACACTGAAGCTTTCTTT. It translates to CASSYARQQNTEAFF.

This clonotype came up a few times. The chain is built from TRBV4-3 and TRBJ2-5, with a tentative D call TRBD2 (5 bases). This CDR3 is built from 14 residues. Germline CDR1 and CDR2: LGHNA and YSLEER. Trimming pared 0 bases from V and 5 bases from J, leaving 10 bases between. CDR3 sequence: CASSQDSSGETQYF. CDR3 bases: TGCGCCAGCAGCCAAGATAGCAGCGGCGAGACCCAGTACTTC.

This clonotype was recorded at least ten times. CDR3 sequence reads: CASSYSLLGGSSYNEQFF. CDR3 nucleotides: TGTGCCAGCAGTTACTCACTGCTGGGCGGCAGCTCCTACAATGAGCAGTTCTTC. The gene calls are TRBV6-5 and TRBJ2-1, with unresolved D. The CDR3 runs to 18 residues. Germline V gene data show CDR1 as MNHEY and CDR2 as SVGAGI. Trimming shortened V by 0 bases and J by 0 bases, and 15 bases separated the two germline ends.

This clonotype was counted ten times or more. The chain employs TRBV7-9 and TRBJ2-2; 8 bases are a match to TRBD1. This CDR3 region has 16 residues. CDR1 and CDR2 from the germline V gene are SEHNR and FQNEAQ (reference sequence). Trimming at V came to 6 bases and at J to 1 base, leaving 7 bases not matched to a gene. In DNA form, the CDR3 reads TGTGCCAGCAGAGCCCCCGGGACAGGGAACACCGGGGAGCTGTTTTTT. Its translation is CASRAPGTGNTGELFF.

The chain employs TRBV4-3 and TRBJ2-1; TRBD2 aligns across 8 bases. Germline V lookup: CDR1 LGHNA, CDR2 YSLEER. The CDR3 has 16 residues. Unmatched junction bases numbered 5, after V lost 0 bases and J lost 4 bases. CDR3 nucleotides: TGCGCCAGCAGCCAAGAGGGCGGGGGGTATTACAATGAGCAGTTCTTC. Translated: CASSQEGGGYYNEQFF.

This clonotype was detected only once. The CDR3 here is CASSVAGLPGELFF. The CDR3 coding sequence is TGTGCCAGTAGTGTGGCGGGACTGCCCGGGGAGCTGTTTTTT. The chain carries TRBV19 and TRBJ2-2; the D gene is possibly TRBD2 (6 bases). The ends were cut back, 5 bases at V and 6 bases at J, with 13 bases in the middle. Per the germline V gene, CDR1 is LNHDA and CDR2 is SQIVND (reference sequence). This CDR3 comprises 14 residues.

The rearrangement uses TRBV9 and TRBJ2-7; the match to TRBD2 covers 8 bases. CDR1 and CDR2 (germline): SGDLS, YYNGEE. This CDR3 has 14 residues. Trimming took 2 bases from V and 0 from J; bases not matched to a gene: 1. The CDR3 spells CASSVSGNSYEQYF. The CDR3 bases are TGTGCCAGCAGCGTTAGCGGGAACTCCTACGAGCAGTACTTC.

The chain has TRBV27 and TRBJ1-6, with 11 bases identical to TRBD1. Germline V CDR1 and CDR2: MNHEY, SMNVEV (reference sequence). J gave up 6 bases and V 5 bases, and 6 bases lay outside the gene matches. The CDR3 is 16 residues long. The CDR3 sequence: CASSAGTGGFNSPLHF. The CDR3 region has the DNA TGTGCCAGCAGTGCCGGGACAGGGGGTTTTAATTCACCCCTCCACTTT.

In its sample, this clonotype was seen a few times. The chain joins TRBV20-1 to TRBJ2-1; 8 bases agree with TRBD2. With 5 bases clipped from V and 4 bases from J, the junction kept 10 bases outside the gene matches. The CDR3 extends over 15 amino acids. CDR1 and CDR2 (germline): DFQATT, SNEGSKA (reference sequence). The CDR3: CSASPAGGRYNEQFF. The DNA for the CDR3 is TGCAGTGCTTCCCCTGCGGGGGGACGATACAATGAGCAGTTCTTC.

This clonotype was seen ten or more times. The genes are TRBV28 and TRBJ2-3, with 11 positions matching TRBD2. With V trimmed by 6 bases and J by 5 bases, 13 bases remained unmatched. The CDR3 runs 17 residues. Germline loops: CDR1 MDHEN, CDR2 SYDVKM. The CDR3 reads CASSLALSGGALDTQYF. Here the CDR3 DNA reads TGTGCCAGCAGCCTTGCTCTTAGCGGGGGGGCCTTAGATACGCAGTATTTT.

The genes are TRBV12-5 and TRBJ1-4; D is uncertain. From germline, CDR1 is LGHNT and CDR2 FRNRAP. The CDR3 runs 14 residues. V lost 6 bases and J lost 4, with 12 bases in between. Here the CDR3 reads CASGMRLYNEKLFF. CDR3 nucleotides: TGTGCTAGTGGCATGAGACTGTATAATGAAAAACTGTTTTTT.

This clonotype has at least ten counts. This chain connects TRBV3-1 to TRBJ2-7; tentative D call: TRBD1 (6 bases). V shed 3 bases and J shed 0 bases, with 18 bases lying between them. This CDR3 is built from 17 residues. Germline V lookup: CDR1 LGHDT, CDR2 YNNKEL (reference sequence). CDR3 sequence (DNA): TGTGCCAGCAGCCAGCAACAGGGACCTCGTAGCTCCTACGAGCAGTACTTC. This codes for CASSQQQGPRSSYEQYF.

In DNA form, the CDR3 reads TGTGCCAGCAGTGACGACAACTATGGCTACACCTTC. Encoded protein: CASSDDNYGYTF. The chain uses TRBV25-1 and TRBJ1-2; no reliable D call. CDR1 is MGHDK and CDR2 is SYGVNS in the germline V gene. The CDR3 sequence is 12 residues long. V lost 3 bases and J lost 2, with 4 bases in between.

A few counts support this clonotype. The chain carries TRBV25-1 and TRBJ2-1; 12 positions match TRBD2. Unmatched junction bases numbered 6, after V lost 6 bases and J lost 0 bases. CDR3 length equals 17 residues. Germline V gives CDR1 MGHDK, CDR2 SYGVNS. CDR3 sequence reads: CASRTSGGLSSYNEQFF. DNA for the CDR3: TGTGCCAGCAGAACTAGCGGGGGGCTAAGCTCCTACAATGAGCAGTTCTTC. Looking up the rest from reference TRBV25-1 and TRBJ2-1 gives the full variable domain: EADIYQTPRYLVIGTGKKITLECSQTMGHDKMYWYQQDPGMELHLIHYSYGVNSTEKGDLSSESTVSRIRTEHFPLTLESARPSHTSQYLCASRTSGGLSSYNEQFFGPGTRLTVL.

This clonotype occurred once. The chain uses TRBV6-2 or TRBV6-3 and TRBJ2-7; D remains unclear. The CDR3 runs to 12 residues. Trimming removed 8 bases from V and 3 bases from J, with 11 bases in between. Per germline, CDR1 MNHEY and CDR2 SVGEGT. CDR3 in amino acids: CASFSGLYEQYF. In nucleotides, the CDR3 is TGTGCCAGCTTCTCGGGCCTCTACGAGCAGTACTTC.

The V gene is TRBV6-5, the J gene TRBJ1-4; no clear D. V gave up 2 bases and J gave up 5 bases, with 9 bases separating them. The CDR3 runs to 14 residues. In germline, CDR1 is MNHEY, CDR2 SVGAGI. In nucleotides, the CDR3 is TGTGCCAGCAGTTACAGCCCAGAGAATGAAAAACTGTTTTTT. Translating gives CASSYSPENEKLFF.

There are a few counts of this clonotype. CDR3 loop: CASSEGNGPDTQYF. The CDR3, as DNA: TGTGCCAGCAGTGAGGGCAATGGCCCAGATACGCAGTATTTT. The chain is built from TRBV6-4 and TRBJ2-3; D ambiguous. V lost 3 bases, J lost 4 bases, and 11 bases lay in between. CDR3 length equals 14 residues. Germline CDR1 MRHNA, CDR2 SNTAGT.

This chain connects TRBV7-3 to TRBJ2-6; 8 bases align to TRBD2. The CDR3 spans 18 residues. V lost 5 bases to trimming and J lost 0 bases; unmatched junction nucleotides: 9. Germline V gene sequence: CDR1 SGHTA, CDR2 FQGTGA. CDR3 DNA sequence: TGTGCCAGCAGCCCCCTCGGGGGGGCGGACTCTGGGGCCAACGTCCTGACTTTC. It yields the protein CASSPLGGADSGANVLTF.

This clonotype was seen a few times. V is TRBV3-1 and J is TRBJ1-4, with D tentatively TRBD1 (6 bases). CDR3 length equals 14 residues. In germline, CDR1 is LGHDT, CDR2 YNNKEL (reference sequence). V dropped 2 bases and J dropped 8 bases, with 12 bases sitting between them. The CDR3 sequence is CASSQQGTEEKLFF. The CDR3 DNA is TGTGCCAGCAGCCAACAGGGGACGGAAGAAAAACTGTTTTTT.

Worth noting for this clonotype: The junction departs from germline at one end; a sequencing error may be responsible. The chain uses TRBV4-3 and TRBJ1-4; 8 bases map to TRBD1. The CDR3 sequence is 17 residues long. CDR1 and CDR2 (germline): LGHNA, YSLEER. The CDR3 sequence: CASNQDPRGLTNEKLFF. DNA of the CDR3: TGCGCCAGCAACCAAGATCCCAGGGGGCTGACTAATGAAAAACTGTTTTTT.

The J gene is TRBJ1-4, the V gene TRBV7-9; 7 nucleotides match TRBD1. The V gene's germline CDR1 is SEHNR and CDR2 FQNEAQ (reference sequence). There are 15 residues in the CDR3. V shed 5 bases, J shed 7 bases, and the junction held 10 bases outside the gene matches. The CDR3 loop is CASSLRGQPLEKLFF. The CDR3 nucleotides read TGTGCCAGCAGCCTACGGGGACAGCCCCTTGAAAAACTGTTTTTT. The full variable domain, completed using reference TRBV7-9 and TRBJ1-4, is DTGVSQNPRHKITKRGQNVTFRCDPISEHNRLYWYRQTLGQGPEFLTYFQNEAQLEKSRLLSDRFSAERPKGSFSTLEIQRTEQGDSAMYLCASSLRGQPLEKLFFGSGTQLSVL.

The CDR3 DNA is TGTGCCATCAGCGATCACATGCCCCCTAATGAAAAACTGTTTTTT. Its translation is CAISDHMPPNEKLFF. This chain links TRBV10-3 with TRBJ1-4; D not certain. From germline, CDR1 is ENHRY and CDR2 SYGVKD. This CDR3 comprises 15 residues. Trimming stripped 6 bases from V and 3 bases from J, with 14 bases between.

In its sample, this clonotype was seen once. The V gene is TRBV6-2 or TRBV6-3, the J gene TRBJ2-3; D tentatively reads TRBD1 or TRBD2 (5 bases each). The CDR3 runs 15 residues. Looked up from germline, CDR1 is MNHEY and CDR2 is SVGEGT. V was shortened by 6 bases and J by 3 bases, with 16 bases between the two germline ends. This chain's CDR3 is CASRGPRLATDTQYF. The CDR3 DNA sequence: TGTGCCAGCAGGGGGCCCAGGCTAGCAACAGATACGCAGTATTTT.

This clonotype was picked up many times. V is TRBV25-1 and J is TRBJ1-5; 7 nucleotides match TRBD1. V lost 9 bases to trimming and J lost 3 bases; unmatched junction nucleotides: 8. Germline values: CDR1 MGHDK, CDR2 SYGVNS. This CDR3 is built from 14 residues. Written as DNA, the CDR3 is TGTGCCAGTAGCCCCGGGACAGTCAATCAGCCCCAGCATTTT. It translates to CASSPGTVNQPQHF.

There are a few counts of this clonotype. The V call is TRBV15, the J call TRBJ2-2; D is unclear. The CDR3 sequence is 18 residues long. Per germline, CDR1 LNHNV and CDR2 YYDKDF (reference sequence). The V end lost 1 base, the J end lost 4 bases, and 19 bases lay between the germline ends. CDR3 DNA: TGTGCCACCAGCAGAGCCTACCCCGGGCGTTCGAGCACCGGGGAGCTGTTTTTT. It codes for CATSRAYPGRSSTGELFF.

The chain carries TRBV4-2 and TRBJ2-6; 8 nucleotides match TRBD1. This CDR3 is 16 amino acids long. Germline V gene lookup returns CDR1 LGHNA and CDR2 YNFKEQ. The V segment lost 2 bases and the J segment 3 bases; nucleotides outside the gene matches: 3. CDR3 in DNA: TGTGCCAGCAGCCAACAGGGGGCGGATGGGGCCAACGTCCTGACTTTC. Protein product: CASSQQGADGANVLTF.

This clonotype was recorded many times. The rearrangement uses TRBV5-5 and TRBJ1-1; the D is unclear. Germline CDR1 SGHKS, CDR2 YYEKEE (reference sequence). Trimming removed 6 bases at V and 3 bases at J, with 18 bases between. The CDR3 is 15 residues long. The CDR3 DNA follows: TGTGCCAGCACACAGTCGGTCCTAGGAGACACTGAAGCTTTCTTT. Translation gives CASTQSVLGDTEAFF.